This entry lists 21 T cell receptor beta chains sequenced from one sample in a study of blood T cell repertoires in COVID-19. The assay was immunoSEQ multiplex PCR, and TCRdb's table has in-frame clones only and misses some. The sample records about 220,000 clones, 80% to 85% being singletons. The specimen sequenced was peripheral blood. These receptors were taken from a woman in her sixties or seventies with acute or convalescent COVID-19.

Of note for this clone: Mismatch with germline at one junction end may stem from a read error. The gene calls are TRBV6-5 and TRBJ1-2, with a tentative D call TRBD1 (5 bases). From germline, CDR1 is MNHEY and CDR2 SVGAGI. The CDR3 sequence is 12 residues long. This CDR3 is CASSYPTGLSLF. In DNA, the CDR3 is TGTGCCAGCAGTTATCCTACAGGCCTGTCTCTCTTC.

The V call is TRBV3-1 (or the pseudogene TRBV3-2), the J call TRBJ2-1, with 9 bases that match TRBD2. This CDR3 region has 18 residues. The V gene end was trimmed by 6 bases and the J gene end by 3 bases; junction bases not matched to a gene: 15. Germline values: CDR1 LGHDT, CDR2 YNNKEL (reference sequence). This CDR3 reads CASRKQLAGDNLYNEQFF. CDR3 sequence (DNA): TGTGCCAGCAGAAAACAATTAGCGGGGGACAATCTCTACAATGAGCAGTTCTTC.

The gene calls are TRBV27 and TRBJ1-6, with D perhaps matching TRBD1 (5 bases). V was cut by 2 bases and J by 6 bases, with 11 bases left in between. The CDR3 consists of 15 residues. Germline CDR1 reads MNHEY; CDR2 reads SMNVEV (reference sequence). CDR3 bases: TGTGCCAGCAGTTTAGGGGTAGGGGTTAATTCACCCCTCCACTTT. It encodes CASSLGVGVNSPLHF.

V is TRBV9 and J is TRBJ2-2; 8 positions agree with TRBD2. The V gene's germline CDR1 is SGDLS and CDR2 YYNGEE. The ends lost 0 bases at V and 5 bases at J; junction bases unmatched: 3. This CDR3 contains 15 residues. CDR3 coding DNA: TGTGCCAGCAGCGTAGTTGCGGGGGGTACCGGGGAGCTGTTTTTT. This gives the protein CASSVVAGGTGELFF.

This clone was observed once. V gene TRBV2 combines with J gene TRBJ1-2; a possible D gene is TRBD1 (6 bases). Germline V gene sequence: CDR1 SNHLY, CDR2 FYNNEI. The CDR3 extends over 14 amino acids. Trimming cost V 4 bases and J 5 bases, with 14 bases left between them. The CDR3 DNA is TGTGCCAGCAGTGTTGCAGCAGGGGATTATGGCTACACCTTC. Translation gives CASSVAAGDYGYTF.

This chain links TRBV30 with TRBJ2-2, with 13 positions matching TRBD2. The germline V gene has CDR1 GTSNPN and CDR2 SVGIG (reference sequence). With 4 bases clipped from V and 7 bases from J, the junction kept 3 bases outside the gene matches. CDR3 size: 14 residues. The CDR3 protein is CAWKLAGGSGELFF. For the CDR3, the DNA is TGTGCCTGGAAACTAGCGGGGGGGAGCGGGGAGCTGTTTTTT.

Here the CDR3 DNA reads TGTGCCACCAGCGTTCGACTAGCGGAACAAGAGACCCAGTACTTC. The encoded protein is CATSVRLAEQETQYF. This chain links TRBV15 with TRBJ2-5; 9 nucleotides align to TRBD2. The CDR3 is 15 amino acids. The V and J ends lost 5 bases and 2 bases, in that order; junction bases with no gene match: 6. The V gene's germline CDR1 is LNHNV and CDR2 YYDKDF (reference sequence).

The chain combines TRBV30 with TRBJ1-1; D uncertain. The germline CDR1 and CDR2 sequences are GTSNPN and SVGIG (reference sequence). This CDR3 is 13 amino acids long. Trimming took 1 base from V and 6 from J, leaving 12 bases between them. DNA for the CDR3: TGTGCCTGGAGTGACCCCGGGGTCCCTGAAGCTTTCTTT. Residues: CAWSDPGVPEAFF.

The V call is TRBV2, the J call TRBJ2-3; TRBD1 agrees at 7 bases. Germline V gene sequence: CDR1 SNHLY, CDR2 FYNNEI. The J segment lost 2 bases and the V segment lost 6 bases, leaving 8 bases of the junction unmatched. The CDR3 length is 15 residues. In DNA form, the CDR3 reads TGTGCCAGCAGCGGAGTAGGGGGCACCACAGATACGCAGTATTTT. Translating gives CASSGVGGTTDTQYF.

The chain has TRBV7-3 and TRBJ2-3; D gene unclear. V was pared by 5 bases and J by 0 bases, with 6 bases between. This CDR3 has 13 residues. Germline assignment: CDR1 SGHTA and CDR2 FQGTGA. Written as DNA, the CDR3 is TGTGCCAGCAGCCCAACTAGCACAGATACGCAGTATTTT. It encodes CASSPTSTDTQYF.

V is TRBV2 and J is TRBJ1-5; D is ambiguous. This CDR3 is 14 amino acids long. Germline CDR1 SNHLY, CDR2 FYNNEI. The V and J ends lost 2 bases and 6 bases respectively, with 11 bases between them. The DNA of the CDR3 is TGTGCCAGCAGTGAACGAGGGAGGGCTCAGCCCCAGCATTTT. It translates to CASSERGRAQPQHF.

For the CDR3, the DNA is TGCGCCAGCAGTCAATCCAAAGGGGTAACCGGCTCCTACGAGCAGTACTTC. Translating gives CASSQSKGVTGSYEQYF. V is TRBV23-1 and J is TRBJ2-7; weak D call: TRBD1 (5 bases). TRBV23-1 is assigned to the ORF class and has an uncertain function. The CDR3 runs to 17 residues. Deletions cut 0 bases from V and 0 bases from J, with 15 bases between.

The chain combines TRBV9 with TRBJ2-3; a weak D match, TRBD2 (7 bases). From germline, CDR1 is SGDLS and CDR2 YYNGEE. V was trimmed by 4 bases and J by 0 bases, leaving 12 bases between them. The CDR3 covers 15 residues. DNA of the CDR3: TGTGCCAGCAGCTATGGGGGGGGCAGCACAGATACGCAGTATTTT. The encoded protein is CASSYGGGSTDTQYF.

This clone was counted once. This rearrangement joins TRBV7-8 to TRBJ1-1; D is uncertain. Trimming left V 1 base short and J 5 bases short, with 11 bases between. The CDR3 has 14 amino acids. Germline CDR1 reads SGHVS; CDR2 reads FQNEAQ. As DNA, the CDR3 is TGTGCCAGCAGCTTAGATCTGGGGAGGACTGAAGCTTTCTTT. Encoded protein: CASSLDLGRTEAFF.

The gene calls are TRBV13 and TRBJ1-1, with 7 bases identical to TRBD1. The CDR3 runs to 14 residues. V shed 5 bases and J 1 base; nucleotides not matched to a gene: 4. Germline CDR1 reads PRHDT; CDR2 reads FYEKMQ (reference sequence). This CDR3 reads CASSPGGPNTEAFF. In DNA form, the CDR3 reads TGTGCCAGCAGCCCAGGGGGGCCGAACACTGAAGCTTTCTTT.

CDR3 protein: CASSGTSGLSHETQYF. The CDR3 DNA reads TGCGCCAGCAGCGGAACTAGCGGACTATCACATGAGACCCAGTACTTC. This chain joins TRBV5-1 and TRBJ2-5; 8 nucleotides line up with TRBD2. Germline loops: CDR1 SGHRS, CDR2 YFSETQ. The V and J ends lost 4 bases and 5 bases, in that order; junction bases with no gene match: 13. This CDR3 is 16 amino acids long.

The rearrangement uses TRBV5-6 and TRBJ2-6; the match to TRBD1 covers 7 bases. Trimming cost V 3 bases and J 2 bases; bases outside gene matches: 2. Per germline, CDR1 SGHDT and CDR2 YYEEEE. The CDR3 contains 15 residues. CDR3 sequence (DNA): TGTGCCAGCAGCTCAAGGGGGCCTGGGGCCAACGTCCTGACTTTC. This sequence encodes CASSSRGPGANVLTF.

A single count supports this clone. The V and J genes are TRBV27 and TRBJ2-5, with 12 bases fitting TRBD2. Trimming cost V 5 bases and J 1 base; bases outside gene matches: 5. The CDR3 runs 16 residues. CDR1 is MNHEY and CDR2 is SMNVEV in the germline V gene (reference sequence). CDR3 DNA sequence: TGTGCCAGCAGTATCGGACTAGCGGGGTTCCAAGAGACCCAGTACTTC. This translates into CASSIGLAGFQETQYF.

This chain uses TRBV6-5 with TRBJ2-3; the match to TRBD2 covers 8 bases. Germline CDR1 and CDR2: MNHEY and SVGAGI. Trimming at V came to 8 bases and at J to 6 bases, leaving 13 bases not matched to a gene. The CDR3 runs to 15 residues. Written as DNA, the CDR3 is TGTGCCAGCTGGAAAAGCGGGGGTCTAGGGGATACGCAGTATTTT. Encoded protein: CASWKSGGLGDTQYF.

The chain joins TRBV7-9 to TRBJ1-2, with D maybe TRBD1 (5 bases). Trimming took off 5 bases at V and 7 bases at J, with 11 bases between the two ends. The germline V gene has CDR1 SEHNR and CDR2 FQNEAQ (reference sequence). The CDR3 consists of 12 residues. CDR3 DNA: TGTGCCAGCAGCGGAGACAGAGCTGGCTACACCTTC. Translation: CASSGDRAGYTF. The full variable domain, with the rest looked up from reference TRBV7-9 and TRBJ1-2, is DTGVSQNPRHKITKRGQNVTFRCDPISEHNRLYWYRQTLGQGPEFLTYFQNEAQLEKSRLLSDRFSAERPKGSFSTLEIQRTEQGDSAMYLCASSGDRAGYTFGSGTRLTVV.

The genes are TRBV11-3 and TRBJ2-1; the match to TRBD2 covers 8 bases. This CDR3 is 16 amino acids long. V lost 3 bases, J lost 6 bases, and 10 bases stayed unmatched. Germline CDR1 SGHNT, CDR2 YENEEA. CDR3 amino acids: CASSFGGDYRVNEQFF. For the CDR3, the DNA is TGTGCCAGCAGCTTCGGGGGGGACTATAGAGTCAATGAGCAGTTCTTC. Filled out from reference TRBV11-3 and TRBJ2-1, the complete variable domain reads EAGVVQSPRYKIIEKKQPVAFWCNPISGHNTLYWYLQNLGQGPELLIRYENEEAVDDSQLPKDRFSAERLKGVDSTLKIQPAELGDSAVYLCASSFGGDYRVNEQFFGPGTRLTVL.